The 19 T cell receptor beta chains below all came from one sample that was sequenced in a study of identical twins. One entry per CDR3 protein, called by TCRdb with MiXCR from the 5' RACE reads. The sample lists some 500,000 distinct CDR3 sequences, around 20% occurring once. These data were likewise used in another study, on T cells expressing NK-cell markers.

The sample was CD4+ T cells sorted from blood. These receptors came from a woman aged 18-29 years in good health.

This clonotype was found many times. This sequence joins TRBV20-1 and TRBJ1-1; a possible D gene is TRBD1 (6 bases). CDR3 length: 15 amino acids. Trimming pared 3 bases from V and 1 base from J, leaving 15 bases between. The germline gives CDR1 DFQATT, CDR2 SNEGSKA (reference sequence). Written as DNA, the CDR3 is TGCAGTGCTAGGGTCCGAGACAGGTGGAACACTGAAGCTTTCTTT. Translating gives CSARVRDRWNTEAFF.

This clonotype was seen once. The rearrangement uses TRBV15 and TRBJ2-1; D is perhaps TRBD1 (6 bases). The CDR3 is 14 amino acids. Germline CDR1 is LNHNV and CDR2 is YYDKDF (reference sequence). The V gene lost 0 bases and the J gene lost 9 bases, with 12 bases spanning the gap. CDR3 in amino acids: CATSRDPGDVEQFF. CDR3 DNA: TGTGCCACCAGCAGAGATCCAGGGGACGTTGAGCAGTTCTTC. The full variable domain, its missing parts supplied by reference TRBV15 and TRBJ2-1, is DAMVIQNPRYQVTQFGKPVTLSCSQTLNHNVMYWYQQKSSQAPKLLFHYYDKDFNNEADTPDNFQSRRPNTSFCFLDIRSPGLGDTAMYLCATSRDPGDVEQFFGPGTRLTVL.

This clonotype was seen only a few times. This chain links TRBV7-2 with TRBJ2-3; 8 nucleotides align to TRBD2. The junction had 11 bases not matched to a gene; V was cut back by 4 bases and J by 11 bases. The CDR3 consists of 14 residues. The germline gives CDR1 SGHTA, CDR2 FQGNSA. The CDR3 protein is CASSSHTSGVLQYF. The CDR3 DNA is TGTGCCAGCAGCTCACATACTAGCGGTGTGTTGCAGTATTTT. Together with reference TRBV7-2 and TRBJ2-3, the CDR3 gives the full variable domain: GAGVSQSPSNKVTEKGKDVELRCDPISGHTALYWYRQSLGQGLEFLIYFQGNSAPDKSGLPSDRFSAERTGGSVSTLTIQRTQQEDSAVYLCASSSHTSGVLQYFGPGTRLTVL.

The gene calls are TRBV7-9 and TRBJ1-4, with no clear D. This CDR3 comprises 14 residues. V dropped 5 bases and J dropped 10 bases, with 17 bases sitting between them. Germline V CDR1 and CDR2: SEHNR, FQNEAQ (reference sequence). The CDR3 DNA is TGTGCCAGCAGCCGGGCAGCCGACCTCGGAAAACTGTTTTTT. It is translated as CASSRAADLGKLFF.

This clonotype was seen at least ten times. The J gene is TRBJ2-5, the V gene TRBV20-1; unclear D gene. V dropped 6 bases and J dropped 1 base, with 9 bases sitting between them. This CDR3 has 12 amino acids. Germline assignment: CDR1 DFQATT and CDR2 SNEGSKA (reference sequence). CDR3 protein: CSASVSQETQYF. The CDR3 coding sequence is TGCAGTGCCAGTGTGAGCCAAGAGACCCAGTACTTC.

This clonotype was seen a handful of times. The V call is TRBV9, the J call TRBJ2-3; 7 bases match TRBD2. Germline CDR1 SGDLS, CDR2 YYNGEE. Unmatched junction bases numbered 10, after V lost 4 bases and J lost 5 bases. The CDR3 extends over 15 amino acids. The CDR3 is CASSSVLAEGDTQYF. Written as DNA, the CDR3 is TGTGCCAGCAGCTCCGTCCTAGCGGAGGGAGATACGCAGTATTTT.

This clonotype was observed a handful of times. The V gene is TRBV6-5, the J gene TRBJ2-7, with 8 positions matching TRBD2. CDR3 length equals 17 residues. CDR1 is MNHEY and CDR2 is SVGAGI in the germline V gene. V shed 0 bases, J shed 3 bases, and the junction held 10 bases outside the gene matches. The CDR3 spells CASSYSRPGLVLYEQYF. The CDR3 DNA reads TGTGCCAGCAGTTACTCGAGGCCGGGACTAGTACTCTACGAGCAGTACTTC.

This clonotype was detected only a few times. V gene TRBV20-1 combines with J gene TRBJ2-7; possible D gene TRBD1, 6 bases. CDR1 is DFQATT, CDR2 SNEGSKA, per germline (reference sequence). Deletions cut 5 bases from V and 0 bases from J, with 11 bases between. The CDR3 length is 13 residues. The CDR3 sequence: CSAYGQNSYEQYF. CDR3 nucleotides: TGCAGTGCTTACGGACAGAACTCCTACGAGCAGTACTTC.

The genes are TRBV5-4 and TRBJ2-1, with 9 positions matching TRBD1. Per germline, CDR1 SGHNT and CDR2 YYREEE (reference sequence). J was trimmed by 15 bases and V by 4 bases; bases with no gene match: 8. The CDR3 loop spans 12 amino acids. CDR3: CASSPGQGRMFF. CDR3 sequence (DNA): TGTGCCAGCAGCCCTGGACAGGGGCGAATGTTCTTC.

The CDR3 region is CSATSGGITDTQYF. The CDR3 nucleotides read TGCAGTGCAACTAGCGGGGGGATCACAGATACGCAGTATTTT. This chain joins TRBV20-1 and TRBJ2-3; 12 bases are a match to TRBD2. The V gene's germline CDR1 is DFQATT and CDR2 SNEGSKA (reference sequence). J was trimmed by 2 bases and V by 6 bases; bases with no gene match: 3. This CDR3 contains 14 residues.

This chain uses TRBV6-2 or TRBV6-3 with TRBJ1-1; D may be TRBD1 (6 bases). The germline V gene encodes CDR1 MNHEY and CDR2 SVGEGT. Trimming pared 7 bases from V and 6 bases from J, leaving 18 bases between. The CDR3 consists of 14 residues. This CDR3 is CASIPQGGSAEAFF. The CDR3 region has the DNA TGTGCCAGCATCCCCCAAGGGGGTTCCGCTGAAGCTTTCTTT.

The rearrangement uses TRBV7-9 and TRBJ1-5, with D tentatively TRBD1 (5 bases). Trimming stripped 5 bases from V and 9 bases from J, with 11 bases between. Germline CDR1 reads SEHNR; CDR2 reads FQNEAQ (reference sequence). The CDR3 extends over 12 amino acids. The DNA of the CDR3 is TGTGCCAGCAGCGGGGGTTCCGGGCCCCAGCATTTT. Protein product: CASSGGSGPQHF. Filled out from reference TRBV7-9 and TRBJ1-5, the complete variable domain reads DTGVSQNPRHKITKRGQNVTFRCDPISEHNRLYWYRQTLGQGPEFLTYFQNEAQLEKSRLLSDRFSAERPKGSFSTLEIQRTEQGDSAMYLCASSGGSGPQHFGDGTRLSIL.

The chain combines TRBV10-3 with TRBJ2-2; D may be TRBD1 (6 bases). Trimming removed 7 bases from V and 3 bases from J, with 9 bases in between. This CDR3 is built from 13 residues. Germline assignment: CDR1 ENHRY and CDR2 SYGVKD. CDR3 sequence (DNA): TGTGCCATCAACGAGGGGGACACCGGGGAGCTGTTTTTT. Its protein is CAINEGDTGELFF.

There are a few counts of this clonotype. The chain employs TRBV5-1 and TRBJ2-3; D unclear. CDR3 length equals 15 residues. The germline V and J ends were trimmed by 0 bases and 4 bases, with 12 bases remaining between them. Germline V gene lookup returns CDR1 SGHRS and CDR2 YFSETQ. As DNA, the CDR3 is TGCGCCAGCAGCTTGGGCTCCCCTCATGCAGATACGCAGTATTTT. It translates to CASSLGSPHADTQYF. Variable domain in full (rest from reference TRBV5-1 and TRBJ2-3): KAGVTQTPRYLIKTRGQQVTLSCSPISGHRSVSWYQQTPGQGLQFLFEYFSETQRNKGNFPGRFSGRQFSNSRSEMNVSTLELGDSALYLCASSLGSPHADTQYFGPGTRLTVL.

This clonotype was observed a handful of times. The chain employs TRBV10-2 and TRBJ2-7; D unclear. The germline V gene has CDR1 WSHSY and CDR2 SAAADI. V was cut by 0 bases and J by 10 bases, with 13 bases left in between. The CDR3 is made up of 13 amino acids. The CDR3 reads CASSESGPRKQYF. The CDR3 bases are TGCGCCAGCAGTGAGTCGGGCCCGCGGAAACAGTACTTC.

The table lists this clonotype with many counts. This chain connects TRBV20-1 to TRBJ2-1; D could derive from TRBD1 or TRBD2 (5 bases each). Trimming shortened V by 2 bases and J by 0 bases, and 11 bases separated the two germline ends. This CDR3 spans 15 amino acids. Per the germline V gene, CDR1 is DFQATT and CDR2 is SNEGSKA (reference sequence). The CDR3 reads CSARSRGSSYNEQFF. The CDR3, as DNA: TGCAGTGCTAGATCACGGGGCAGCTCCTACAATGAGCAGTTCTTC.

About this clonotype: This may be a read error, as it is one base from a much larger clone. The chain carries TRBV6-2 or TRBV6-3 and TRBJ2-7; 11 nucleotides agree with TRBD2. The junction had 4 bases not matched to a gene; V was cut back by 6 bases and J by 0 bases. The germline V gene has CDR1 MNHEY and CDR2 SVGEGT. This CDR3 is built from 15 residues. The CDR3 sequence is CASRPGTSGSYEQYF. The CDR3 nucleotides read TGTGCCAGCAGGCCCGGGACTAGCGGCTCCTACGAGCAGTACTTC.

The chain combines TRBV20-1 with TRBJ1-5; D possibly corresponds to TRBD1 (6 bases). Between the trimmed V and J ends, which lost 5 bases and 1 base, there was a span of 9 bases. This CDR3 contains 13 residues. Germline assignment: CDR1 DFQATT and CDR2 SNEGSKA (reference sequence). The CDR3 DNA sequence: TGCAGTGCTTGGGGGCACAGCAATCAGCCCCAGCATTTT. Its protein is CSAWGHSNQPQHF.

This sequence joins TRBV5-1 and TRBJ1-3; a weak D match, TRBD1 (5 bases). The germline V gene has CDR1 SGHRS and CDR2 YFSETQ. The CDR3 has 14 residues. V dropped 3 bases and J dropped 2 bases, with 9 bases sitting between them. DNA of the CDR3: TGCGCCAGCAGCTCTGGGGGAGCTGGAAACACCATATATTTT. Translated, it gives CASSSGGAGNTIYF.